The clone carrying this T cell receptor beta chain was seen a few times. This entry comes from a study of beta chain features in type 1 diabetes. What was sequenced were expressed TCRB transcripts, since all of the isolated RNA had been reverse transcribed. Measured with immunoSEQ multiplex PCR; TCRdb has only the in-frame clones, and not every one. The top ten hold approximately 0.64% of the sample, which has around 200,000 clones, roughly an eighth seen once. The receptor's source is a woman between 18 and 29 years old in good health. The sample consisted of central memory CD4+ T cells from blood.

This CDR3 is CASSHDRGDNQPQHF. DNA of the CDR3: TGTGCCAGCAGTCACGACAGGGGGGATAATCAGCCCCAGCATTTT. The chain uses TRBV6-5 and TRBJ1-5; 9 nucleotides match TRBD1. The germline V gene encodes CDR1 MNHEY and CDR2 SVGAGI. Trimming cost V 5 bases and J 4 bases; bases outside gene matches: 6. This CDR3 region has 15 residues.